A selection of T cell receptor beta chains follows, all from one sample in a study of cytomegalovirus exposure and HLA in healthy donors. TCRdb's copy holds only in-frame clones and misses some; the assay was immunoSEQ multiplex PCR. The table has around 200,000 clones, 65% to 90% seen once; the top ten hold 0.95% to 1.5%. The specimen was PBMCs. These receptors were taken from a girl aged 2 to 9 in good health and CMV-seropositive. Both conserved end residues are part of each CDR3.

V	CDR3
TRBV18	CASSPSEYSGNQPQHF
TRBV9	CASSVTVSHNEQFF
TRBV9	CASSVGPGGQPQHF
TRBV30	CAWSAGGRIPYNEQFF
TRBV27	CASSLSSVGEGAFF
TRBV28	CASSSLGLAQETQYF
TRBV7-3	CASSYRRDYEQYF
TRBV19	CASSMRRANTEAFF
TRBV9	CASTPGGTGGLLHF
TRBV2	CASSELGVEQPQHF
TRBV7-2	CASSLLPSGTQETQYF
TRBV9	CASSEQGSDGNTEAFF
TRBV11-1	CASSSPGQGLSSYGYTF
TRBV10-3	CATLMSRSSYNEQFF
TRBV9	CASSLRLADSGANVLTF
TRBV13	CASSSLLAGDYTGELFF
TRBV28	CASRSGSRADTQYF
TRBV10-1	CASSEEIYSGEESKTDTQYF
TRBV7-9	CASSHRVVRASGRDTQYF
TRBV29-1	CSVGQGTGNTIYF